The text below deals with one TCR beta chain. Antigen specificity is unknown. The sample belongs to a study of regulatory T cells in long-lasting Graves disease. Study conclusions and caveats: Relative to new patients (roughly 1,000), persistent patients exhibited greater sharing of public clonotypes (approximately 2,800).

Germline V gives CDR1 SGHKS, CDR2 YYEKEE (reference sequence). This CDR3 contains 12 residues. Trimming took off 3 bases at V and 16 bases at J, with 14 bases between the two ends. In building TCR beta libraries, iRepertoire HTBI primers were used together with Arm-PCR of CDR3 regions. TCRdb used MiXCR to reprocess the multiplex PCR reads, holding one entry per CDR3 protein. The sample has under 500,000 distinct CDR3 sequences, less than 25% seen once. Time point described: persistent/refractory GD, antithyroid drugs over 5 years with positive TRAb. The TCR library was prepared using RNA isolated from PBMCs. American Thyroid Association guidelines defined how Graves' disease was diagnosed.

Sequences were derived from peripheral blood mononuclear cells (PBMCs), sampled when the disease was refractory, from a patient treated with antithyroid drugs. This TCR was sampled from a female donor with Graves disease. The V and J genes are TRBV5-5 and TRBJ1-6; D not certain. CDR3 in amino acids: CASSSSSEALHF. CDR3 bases: TGTGCCAGCAGCTCCTCCTCCGAAGCTCTCCACTTT.